This TCR beta chain originates from a study of metastatic and nonmetastatic thyroid tumors. TCRdb ran MiXCR on the PCR reads. The sample records around 26,000 clones, 10% to 15% being singletons. This clone showed up many times. All patients were treatment-naive before thyroid surgery. V gave up 3 bases and J gave up 3 bases, with 5 bases separating them. CDR1 is SGDLS and CDR2 is YYNGEE in the germline V gene. The CDR3 consists of 12 residues. V and J are TRBV9 and TRBJ2-3; D is ambiguous. The sequencing sample was made of blood. The receptor was isolated from a female donor with papillary thyroid cancer or a benign thyroid nodule (not recorded which). Some clones in this sample may be carry-over from other donors' samples. The CDR3 DNA reads TGTGCCAGCAGCGATCCGACAGATACGCAGTATTTT. This gives the protein CASSDPTDTQYF.